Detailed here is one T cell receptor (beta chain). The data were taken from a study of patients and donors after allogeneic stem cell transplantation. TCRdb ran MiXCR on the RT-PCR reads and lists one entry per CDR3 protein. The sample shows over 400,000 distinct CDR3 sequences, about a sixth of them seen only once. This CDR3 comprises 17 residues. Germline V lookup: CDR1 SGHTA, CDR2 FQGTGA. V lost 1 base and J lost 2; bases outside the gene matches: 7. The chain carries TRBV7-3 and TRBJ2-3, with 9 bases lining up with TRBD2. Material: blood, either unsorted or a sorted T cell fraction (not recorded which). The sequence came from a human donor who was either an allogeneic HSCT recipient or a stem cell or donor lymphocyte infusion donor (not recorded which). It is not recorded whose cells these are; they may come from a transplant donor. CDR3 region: CASSLRASGTYTDTQYF. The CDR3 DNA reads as TGTGCCAGCAGCTTAAGAGCTAGCGGGACCTACACAGATACGCAGTATTTT.